These 21 T cell receptor beta chains were sequenced from one sample in a study of T cell clonality in common variable immunodeficiency. The assay was immunoSEQ multiplex PCR, and TCRdb's table has in-frame clones only and misses some. Singletons are absent from the sample, which has 45,000 to 70,000 clones. The source material was peripheral blood mononuclear cells. The receptors derive from a person between 18 and 75 years old in good health.

This clone was detected ten times or more. The CDR3 extends 3 residues past the end of the read, so its final part is completed from the germline J gene. The chain combines TRBV19 with TRBJ2-5; 8 bases are a match to TRBD2. This CDR3 comprises 15 residues. Germline V CDR1 and CDR2: LNHDA, SQIVND (reference sequence). After removal of 4 bases from V and 5 bases from J, the junction contained 9 bases not matched to a gene. This chain's CDR3 is CASSTLAANGETQYF. The part of the CDR3 DNA that was read is TGTGCCAGTAGTACACTAGCGGCAAACGGGGAGACC.

This clone came up many times. The CDR3 end lies 3 residues beyond the end of the read and is filled in from the germline J gene. V usage is TRBV12-3 or TRBV12-4 and J usage is TRBJ1-4; D ambiguous. The CDR3 is 15 amino acids. V gave up 5 bases and J gave up 0 bases, with 10 bases separating them. CDR3 amino acids: CASSASIATNEKLFF. CDR3 bases read: TGTGCCAGCAGTGCTTCTATTGCAACTAATGAAAAA.

This clone was seen a handful of times. The junction shows a germline mismatch at one end, possibly a read error. Read data end 3 residues before the CDR3 end; the end is taken from the germline J gene. The chain uses TRBV7-3 and TRBJ2-1; 7 bases are shared with TRBD1. The CDR3 runs to 14 residues. The V gene's germline CDR1 is SGHTA and CDR2 FQGTGA. The CDR3 bases that were read are TGTTCCAGCAGCCCCGGGACAGAAAACAATGAG. Amino acid sequence: CSSSPGTENNE. The full CDR3 sequence reads CSSSPGTENNEQFF.

This clone occurred many times. The read falls 3 residues short of the CDR3 end, and the missing part is taken from the germline J gene. The V gene is TRBV4-2, the J gene TRBJ2-1, with 7 bases fitting TRBD2. Germline CDR1 reads LGHNA; CDR2 reads YNFKEQ. V gave up 0 bases and J gave up 2 bases; unmatched junction bases: 4. The CDR3 length is 16 residues. The sequenced CDR3 bases are TGTGCCAGCAGCCAAGATCCTAGCGGAACCTACAATGAG. It is translated as CASSQDPSGTYNE. The entire CDR3 sequence reads CASSQDPSGTYNEQFF.

In its sample, this clone was seen many times. The read terminates 3 residues ahead of where the CDR3 ends, so the germline J gene completes it. V is TRBV5-4 and J is TRBJ1-1; D unresolved. Per the germline V gene, CDR1 is SGHNT and CDR2 is YYREEE (reference sequence). Trimming stripped 0 bases from V and 4 bases from J, with 4 bases between. The CDR3 has 12 amino acids. This CDR3 reads CASSLDGTEAFF. CDR3 DNA, as far as it was read: TGTGCCAGCAGCTTGGACGGCACTGAA.

This clone showed up many times. Read sequence stops 3 residues before the CDR3 end, and the germline J gene provides the missing end. The chain carries TRBV28 and TRBJ1-1, with 7 bases matching TRBD1. Losses at the gene ends were 7 bases for V and 3 bases for J; bases not matched to a gene: 5. The CDR3 loop spans 13 amino acids. Germline CDR1 is MDHEN and CDR2 is SYDVKM. The CDR3 sequence is CASINDRDTEAFF. The sequenced CDR3 bases are TGTGCCAGCATCAATGACAGGGACACTGAA. The entire variable domain, with the rest obtained from reference TRBV28 and TRBJ1-1, is as follows: DVKVTQSSRYLVKRTGEKVFLECVQDMDHENMFWYRQDPGLGLRLIYFSYDVKMKEKGDIPEGYSVSREKKERFSLILESASTNQTSMYLCASINDRDTEAFFGQGTRLTVV.

Ten or more counts support this clone. Sequencing ends 3 residues short of the CDR3 end; the germline J gene provides the rest. J is TRBJ1-3 and V is TRBV5-1; 10 bases are shared with TRBD1. The V and J ends lost 4 bases and 4 bases, in that order; junction bases with no gene match: 17. The length of the CDR3 is 19 residues. From germline, CDR1 is SGHRS and CDR2 YFSETQ. The CDR3 loop is CASSDPNLPGTGDGNTIYF. The DNA read from the CDR3 is TGCGCCAGCAGCGATCCCAACCTTCCCGGGACAGGGGACGGAAACACC.

The sample holds many counts of this clone. The CDR3 is cut off 3 residues early in the read; its end comes from the germline J gene. This chain uses TRBV28 with TRBJ2-1, with TRBD1 as a possible D gene (5 bases). CDR1 and CDR2 (germline): MDHEN, SYDVKM. Trimming removed 8 bases at V and 5 bases at J, with 10 bases between. The CDR3 length is 12 residues. The sequenced part of the CDR3 DNA is TGTGCCAGCGCTCAGGGAAACAATGAG. This codes for CASAQGNNE. The full CDR3 is CASAQGNNEQFF.

The CDR3 sequence is CASSRGDYNEQFF. CDR3 DNA (partial): TGCGCCAGCAGCCGAGGTGATTACAATGAG. The chain carries TRBV5-1 and TRBJ2-1, with D uncertain. With the read ending 3 residues before the CDR3 end, the germline J gene is used to fill in that end. CDR1 SGHRS and CDR2 YFSETQ come from the germline V gene. V was pared by 4 bases and J by 4 bases, with 9 bases between. CDR3 length equals 13 residues.

This clone was counted at least ten times. CDR3 DNA (partial): TGTGCCAGTAGTAGACTCGGACAGTCTAACTATGGC. Protein product: CASSRLGQSNYG. The entire CDR3 sequence reads CASSRLGQSNYGYTF. The gene calls are TRBV19 and TRBJ1-2; TRBD1 might be the D (6 bases). The CDR3 end falls 3 residues outside the read, so it is completed with the germline J gene. Germline lookup yields CDR1 LNHDA and CDR2 SQIVND (reference sequence). This CDR3 comprises 15 residues. Trimming pared 4 bases from V and 0 bases from J, leaving 12 bases between.

This clone was observed at least ten times. The CDR3 end is not reached by the read, which stops 3 residues before it; the germline J gene fills it in. This chain joins TRBV18 and TRBJ2-6; the match to TRBD1 covers 9 bases. The CDR3 covers 17 residues. The germline CDR1 and CDR2 sequences are KGHSH and LQKENI. V was pared by 4 bases and J by 0 bases, with 4 bases of the junction left unmatched. The sequenced CDR3 bases are TGTGCCAGCTCACTAGGACAGGGGAACTCTGGGGCCAACGTC. This sequence encodes CASSLGQGNSGANV. The entire CDR3 reads CASSLGQGNSGANVLTF.

Many counts were recorded for this clone. The read is 3 residues too short to cover the CDR3 end, so that end is filled in from the germline J gene. The chain combines TRBV6-2 or TRBV6-3 with TRBJ2-7; 9 positions agree with TRBD2. CDR1 and CDR2 (germline): MNHEY, SVGEGT. The CDR3 is 14 amino acids. Unmatched junction bases numbered 4, after V lost 6 bases and J lost 1 base. CDR3 DNA (partial): TGTGCCAGCAGCCCTAGCGGGATTTCCTACGAG. The encoded protein is CASSPSGISYE. The CDR3 in full is CASSPSGISYEQYF.

This clone was recorded many times. The read comes to an end 3 residues before the CDR3 does, leaving the germline J gene to fill in the end. This sequence joins TRBV2 and TRBJ2-2, with TRBD2 identical over 8 bases. Germline CDR1 SNHLY, CDR2 FYNNEI. The CDR3 totals 14 residues. Trimming cost V 6 bases and J 4 bases; bases outside gene matches: 4. CDR3 in amino acids: CASRGSGSTGELFF. CDR3 bases read: TGTGCCAGCAGAGGCAGCGGGAGCACCGGGGAG.

This clone has a count of ten or more. The DNA read from the CDR3 is TGTGCCAGCAGTGGACTAGCGGCCGATACG. It is translated as CASSGLAADT. The whole CDR3 sequence is CASSGLAADTQYF. This sequence joins TRBV5-4 and TRBJ2-3; 10 bases match TRBD2. The read finishes 3 residues shy of the CDR3 end, and the germline J gene is used to complete it. V was clipped by 5 bases and J by 6 bases; unmatched bases: 3. CDR1 SGHNT and CDR2 YYREEE come from the germline V gene (reference sequence). The CDR3 consists of 13 residues.

This clone was counted ten times or more. Sequencing ends 3 residues short of the CDR3 end; the germline J gene provides the rest. This rearrangement joins TRBV9 to TRBJ2-6; the D is unclear. The CDR3 length is 16 residues. Germline CDR1 reads SGDLS; CDR2 reads YYNGEE. V lost 4 bases and J 0 bases, leaving 11 bases between the germline ends. The covered CDR3 bases are TGTGCCAGCAGCCCAAAGCACAGCTCTGGGGCCAACGTC. Amino acids: CASSPKHSSGANV. The complete CDR3 sequence is CASSPKHSSGANVLTF.

As concerns this clone: The missing CDR3 end, 3 residues past where the read stops, is filled in from the germline J gene. J is TRBJ2-1 and V is TRBV20-1; D is perhaps TRBD2 (5 bases). The CDR3 runs 15 residues. V lost 0 bases, J lost 6 bases, and 15 bases lay in between. Germline V CDR1 and CDR2: DFQATT, SNEGSKA (reference sequence). Here the CDR3 reads CSARDFLPSLNEQFF. CDR3 DNA (partial): TGCAGTGCTAGAGATTTTTTGCCTAGCCTCAATGAG.

This clone was observed at least ten times. Read coverage stops 3 residues before the CDR3 terminus; the germline J gene supplies the remainder. The chain combines TRBV10-3 with TRBJ2-7; TRBD1 might be the D (6 bases). CDR3 length: 13 residues. Trimming stripped 2 bases from V and 2 bases from J, with 7 bases between. CDR1 is ENHRY, CDR2 SYGVKD, per germline. The sequenced CDR3 bases are TGTGCCATCAGTGAGGGACAGACCTACGAG. As protein: CAISEGQTYE. The full-length CDR3 reads as CAISEGQTYEQYF.

The table lists this clone with many counts. The read falls 3 residues short of the CDR3 end, and the missing part is taken from the germline J gene. V gene TRBV7-9 combines with J gene TRBJ1-5; tentative D call: TRBD1 (5 bases). Trimming pared 1 base from V and 7 bases from J, leaving 8 bases between. CDR1 is SEHNR and CDR2 is FQNEAQ in the germline V gene (reference sequence). This CDR3 has 13 residues. CDR3 sequence: CASSLGDSQPQHF. CDR3 bases read: TGTGCCAGCAGCTTAGGGGACTCACAGCCC.

Ten or more counts support this clone. The read terminates 3 residues before the CDR3 end, so the remaining end is supplied by the germline J gene. The chain couples TRBV20-1 to TRBJ2-1; 8 bases agree with TRBD2. Germline CDR1 and CDR2: DFQATT and SNEGSKA (reference sequence). The CDR3 covers 14 residues. V was pared by 6 bases and J by 8 bases, with 12 bases of the junction left unmatched. CDR3 bases read: TGCAGTGCCGGGGGGGCACTAGGTCTCCATGAG. Encoded protein: CSAGGALGLHE. The full CDR3 sequence reads CSAGGALGLHEQFF.

The table lists this clone with many counts. The read finishes 3 residues shy of the CDR3 end, and the germline J gene is used to complete it. The rearrangement joins TRBV20-1 to TRBJ2-7; 8 bases align to TRBD2. Per germline, CDR1 DFQATT and CDR2 SNEGSKA (reference sequence). Trimming took 3 bases from V and 5 from J; bases not matched to a gene: 6. The CDR3 contains 13 residues. CDR3: CSASASGRNEQYF. CDR3 bases read: TGCAGTGCTAGTGCGAGCGGGAGAAACGAG.

This clone was observed many times. The CDR3 end lies 3 residues beyond the end of the read and is filled in from the germline J gene. This rearrangement joins TRBV7-2 to TRBJ2-1; D is unclear. This CDR3 contains 11 residues. Germline lookup yields CDR1 SGHTA and CDR2 FQGNSA. Trimming took off 5 bases at V and 8 bases at J, with 7 bases between the two ends. CDR3 bases read: TGTGCCAGCAGCAACAACGATGAG. Translated, it gives CASSNNDE. The whole CDR3 is CASSNNDEQFF.